The T cell receptor (beta chain) under discussion was sequenced for a study of blood T cell repertoires in COVID-19. Study in general: The analysed material was cDNA or gDNA that came from T cells, B-cell-depleted T cells, or PBMCs.

Per germline, CDR1 MDHEN and CDR2 SYDVKM. Between the trimmed V and J ends, which lost 6 bases and 0 bases, there was a span of 12 bases. This CDR3 comprises 15 residues. Authors' analysis steps: Estimated nucleated cell counts came from reference gene primer amplification. Produced via immunoSEQ multiplex PCR; TCRdb's table is partial and in-frame only. V, J and clone size are those of that table, while D and trimming were read from the DNA. The data show about 280,000 clones, approximately 89% seen once. The clonotype comes from a man aged 40-49 years who had been exposed to COVID-19. The sequencing sample was made of PBMCs or T cells enriched from blood (not recorded which). The genes are TRBV28 and TRBJ1-3; TRBD1 might be the D (6 bases). CDR3 sequence (DNA): TGTGCCAGCAGCCCCGGGACACTCTCTGGAAACACCATATATTTT. Translation: CASSPGTLSGNTIYF.